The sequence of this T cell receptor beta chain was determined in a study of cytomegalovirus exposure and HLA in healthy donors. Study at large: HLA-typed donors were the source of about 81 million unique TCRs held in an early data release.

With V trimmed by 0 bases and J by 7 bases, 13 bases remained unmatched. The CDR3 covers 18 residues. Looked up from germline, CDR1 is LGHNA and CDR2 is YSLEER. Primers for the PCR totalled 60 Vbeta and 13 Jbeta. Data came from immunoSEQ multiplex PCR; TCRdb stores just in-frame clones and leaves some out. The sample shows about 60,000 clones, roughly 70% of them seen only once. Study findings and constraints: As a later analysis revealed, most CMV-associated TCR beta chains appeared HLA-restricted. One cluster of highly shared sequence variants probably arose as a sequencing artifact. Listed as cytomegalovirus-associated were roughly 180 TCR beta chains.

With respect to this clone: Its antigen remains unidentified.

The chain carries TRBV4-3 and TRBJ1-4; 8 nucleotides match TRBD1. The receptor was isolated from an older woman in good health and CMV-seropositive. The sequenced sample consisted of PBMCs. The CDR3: CASSQDSYTGGRAEKLFF. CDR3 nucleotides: TGCGCCAGCAGCCAAGATTCGTATACAGGGGGAAGGGCTGAAAAACTGTTTTTT.